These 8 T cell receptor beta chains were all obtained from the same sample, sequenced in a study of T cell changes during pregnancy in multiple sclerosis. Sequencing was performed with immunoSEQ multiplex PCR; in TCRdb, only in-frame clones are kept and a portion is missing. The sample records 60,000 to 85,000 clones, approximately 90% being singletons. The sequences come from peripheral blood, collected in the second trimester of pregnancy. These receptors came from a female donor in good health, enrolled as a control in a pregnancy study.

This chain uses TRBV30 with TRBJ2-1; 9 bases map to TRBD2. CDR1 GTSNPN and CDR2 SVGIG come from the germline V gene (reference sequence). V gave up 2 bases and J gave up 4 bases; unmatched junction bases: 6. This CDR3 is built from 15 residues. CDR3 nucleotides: TGTGCCTGGAGTCGGTCTAGCGGGGCTTACAATGAGCAGTTCTTC. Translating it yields CAWSRSSGAYNEQFF.

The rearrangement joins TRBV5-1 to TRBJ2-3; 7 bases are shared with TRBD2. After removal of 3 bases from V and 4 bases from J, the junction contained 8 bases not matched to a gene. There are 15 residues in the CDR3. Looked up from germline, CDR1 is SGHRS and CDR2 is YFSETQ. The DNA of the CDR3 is TGCGCCAGCAGCTCACGACTAGCTGGGTCAGATACGCAGTATTTT. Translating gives CASSSRLAGSDTQYF. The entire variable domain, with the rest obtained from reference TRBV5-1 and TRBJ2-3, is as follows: KAGVTQTPRYLIKTRGQQVTLSCSPISGHRSVSWYQQTPGQGLQFLFEYFSETQRNKGNFPGRFSGRQFSNSRSEMNVSTLELGDSALYLCASSSRLAGSDTQYFGPGTRLTVL.

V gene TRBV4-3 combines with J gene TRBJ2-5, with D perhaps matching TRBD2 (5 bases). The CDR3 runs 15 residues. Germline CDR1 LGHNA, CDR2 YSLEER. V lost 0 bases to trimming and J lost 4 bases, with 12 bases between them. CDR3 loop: CASSQDSVGAETQYF. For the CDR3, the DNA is TGCGCCAGCAGCCAAGATAGCGTAGGAGCAGAGACCCAGTACTTC.

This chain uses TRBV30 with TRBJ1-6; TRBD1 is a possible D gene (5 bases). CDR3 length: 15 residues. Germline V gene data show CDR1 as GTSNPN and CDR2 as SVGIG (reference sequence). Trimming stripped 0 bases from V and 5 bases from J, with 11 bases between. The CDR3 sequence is CAWSVGRVHNSPLHF. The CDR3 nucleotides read TGTGCCTGGAGTGTGGGCAGGGTACATAATTCACCCCTCCACTTT.

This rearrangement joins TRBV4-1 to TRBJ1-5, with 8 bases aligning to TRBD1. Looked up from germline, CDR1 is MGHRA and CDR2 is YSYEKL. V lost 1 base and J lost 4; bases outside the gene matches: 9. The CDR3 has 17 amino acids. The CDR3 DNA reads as TGCGCCAGCAGCCAAGGAAGAGCCAGGGGGCGAAATCAGCCCCAGCATTTT. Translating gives CASSQGRARGRNQPQHF.

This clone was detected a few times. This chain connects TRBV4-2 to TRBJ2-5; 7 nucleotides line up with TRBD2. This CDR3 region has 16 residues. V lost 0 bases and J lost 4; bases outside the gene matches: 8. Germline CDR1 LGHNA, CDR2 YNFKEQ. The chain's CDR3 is CASSQDRGSGSETQYF. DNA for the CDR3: TGTGCCAGCAGCCAAGATCGGGGTAGCGGGTCAGAGACCCAGTACTTC.

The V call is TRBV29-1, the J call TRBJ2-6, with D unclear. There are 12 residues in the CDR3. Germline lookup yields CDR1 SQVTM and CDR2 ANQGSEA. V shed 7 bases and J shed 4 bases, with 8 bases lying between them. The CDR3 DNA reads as TGCAGCGCTCAAGCGGGGGCCAACGTCCTGACTTTC. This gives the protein CSAQAGANVLTF.

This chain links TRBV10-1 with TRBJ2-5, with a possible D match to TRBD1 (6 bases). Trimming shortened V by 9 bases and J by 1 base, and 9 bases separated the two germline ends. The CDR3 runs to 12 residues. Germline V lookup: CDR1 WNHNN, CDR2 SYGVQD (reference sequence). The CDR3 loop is CASSRGQETQYF. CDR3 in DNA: TGCGCCAGTTCCAGGGGCCAAGAGACCCAGTACTTC.